This TCR beta chain was profiled in a study of blood T cell repertoires in COVID-19 (dated by TCRdb to between 2020 and 2021). Regarding the research as a whole: Collaborator samples came from the United States, Italy and Spain and covered acute and convalescent phases of COVID-19. The sample metadata nearly always contained a de-identified subject ID, COVID-19 status, age in years and sex. The repertoires were made available in a free public database intended to serve as a resource for research on the immune response to SARS-CoV-2. Where available, HLA class I and class II types were obtained from metadata supplied by the sample provider rather than from assay-based typing. Deeply sampled blood TCRbeta repertoires from subjects exposed to, actively infected with, or recovered from COVID-19 were included in the dataset. The prospective study material was composed of cDNA or gDNA derived from T cells, B-cell-depleted T cells, or PBMCs. The samples were drawn from the first 160 participants of the ongoing ImmuneRACE study and from some 1,300 subjects provided by 6 global collaborators. Findings and caveats that apply to the study as a whole: The amount of clinical and demographic metadata varied by source and participant and was provided uncurated.

Points on this clone: Its antigen is not yet known. The input lacks base qualities; no much larger clone sits a single base away.

TCRbeta CDR3 regions were amplified from genomic DNA using the immunoSEQ Assay, a bias-controlled multiplex PCR. As for the original processing: Within the assay, amplification of reference gene primers was used to estimate how many nucleated cells each sample contained. Sequence reads were collapsed and filtered to measure the absolute abundance of every unique TCRbeta CDR3 rearrangement. For each sample, productive Simpson clonality was calculated as the square root of Simpson's diversity index across productive rearrangements. TCRdb retrieved this table from immuneACCESS and kept in-frame rearrangements only. Not all clones are present; in checked studies, unresolved V genes account for under half, and no reason is known for the remainder. V and J calls and clone size are given by that table; D and trimming were obtained from the DNA. The sample table holds roughly 90,000 clones, of which 89% were seen once. Clones ranked in the top ten supply less than 6.5% of the sample.

V is shortened by 5 bases, J by 0 bases, and the region joining them spans 13 bases. The CDR3 runs 15 amino acids, cysteine and phenylalanine included. Here the CDR3 DNA is all that survives: 45 bases in frame from base 1. The germline V gene encodes CDR1 SGHTA and CDR2 FQGTGA. Collaborating institutions collected whole blood in K2EDTA tubes following their own protocols. Collaborator samples were shipped for TCRbeta analysis as frozen whole blood, isolated PBMCs, or DNA extracted from either sample type. The sequence derives from an elderly woman with active COVID-19. The specimen was peripheral blood. The chain is encoded by TRBV7-3 joined to TRBJ2-5; a confident D gene designation cannot be given. The nucleotide sequence reads as follows: TGTGCCAGCAGCCCTCGAGGCAACGACCAAGAGACCCAGTACTTC. Its coded protein is CASSPRGNDQETQYF.